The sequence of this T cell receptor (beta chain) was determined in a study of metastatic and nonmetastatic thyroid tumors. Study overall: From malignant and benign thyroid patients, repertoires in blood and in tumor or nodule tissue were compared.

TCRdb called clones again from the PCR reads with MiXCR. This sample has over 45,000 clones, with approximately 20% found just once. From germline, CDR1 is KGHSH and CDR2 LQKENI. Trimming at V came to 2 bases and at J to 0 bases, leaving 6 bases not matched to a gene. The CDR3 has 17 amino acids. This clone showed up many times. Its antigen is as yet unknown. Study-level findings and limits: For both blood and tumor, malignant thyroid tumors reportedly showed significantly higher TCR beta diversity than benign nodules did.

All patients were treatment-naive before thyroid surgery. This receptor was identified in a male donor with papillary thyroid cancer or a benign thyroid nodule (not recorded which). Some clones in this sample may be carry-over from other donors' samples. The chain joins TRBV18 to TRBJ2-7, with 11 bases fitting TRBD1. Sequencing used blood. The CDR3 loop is CASSPLSGTGGSYEQYF. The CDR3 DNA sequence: TGTGCCAGCTCACCATTATCCGGGACAGGGGGCTCCTACGAGCAGTACTTC.